This T cell receptor (beta chain) originates from a study of Graves' ophthalmopathy and Graves' hyperthyroidism. This clonotype was observed many times. Its antigen is currently unknown. Diagnosis relied on clinical symptoms, serum thyroxine, TRAb, thyroid ultrasound and orbital computed tomography. Study-level points and caveats: Blood also carried most expanded thyroid clonotypes exceeding 0.001 frequency.

Scientists amplified the TCR beta CDR3 regions from RNA transcripts. RT-PCR with HTBI primers came first, then second-round multiplex PCR. TCRdb ran MiXCR on the multiplex PCR reads and lists one entry per CDR3 protein. Of 620,000 or so distinct CDR3 sequences in the sample, 22% were seen once. The sequenced material came from peripheral blood. The receptor was isolated from a woman in her late teens or twenties with stable Graves' hyperthyroidism. Some clones in this sample may be carry-over from other donors' samples.

This chain's CDR3 is CATSRDFPGQGSQPQHF. CDR3 coding DNA: TGTGCCACCAGCAGAGATTTCCCCGGACAGGGGAGCCAGCCCCAGCATTTT. This chain links TRBV15 with TRBJ1-5; 9 bases align to TRBD1. Germline values: CDR1 LNHNV, CDR2 YYDKDF (reference sequence). V dropped 0 bases and J dropped 7; count of bases not matched to a gene: 10. The CDR3 sequence is 17 residues long.